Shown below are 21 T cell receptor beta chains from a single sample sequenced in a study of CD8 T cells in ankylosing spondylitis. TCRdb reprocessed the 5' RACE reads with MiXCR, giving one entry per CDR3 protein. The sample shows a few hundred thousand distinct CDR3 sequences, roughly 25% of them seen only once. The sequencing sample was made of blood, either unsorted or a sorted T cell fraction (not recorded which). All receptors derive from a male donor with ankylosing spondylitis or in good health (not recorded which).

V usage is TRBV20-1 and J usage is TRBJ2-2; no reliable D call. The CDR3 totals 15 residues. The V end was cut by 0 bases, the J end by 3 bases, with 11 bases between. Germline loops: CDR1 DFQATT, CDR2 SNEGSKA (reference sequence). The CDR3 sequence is CSARDNPWDTGELFF. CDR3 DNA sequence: TGCAGTGCTAGAGATAACCCCTGGGACACCGGGGAGCTGTTTTTT.

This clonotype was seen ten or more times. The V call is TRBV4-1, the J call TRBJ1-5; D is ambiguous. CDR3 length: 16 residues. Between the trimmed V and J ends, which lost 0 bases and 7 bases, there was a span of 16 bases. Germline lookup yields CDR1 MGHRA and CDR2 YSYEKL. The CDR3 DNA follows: TGCGCCAGCAGCCAAGATTCCAAAGAAGCCCGCCAGCCCCAGCATTTT. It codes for CASSQDSKEARQPQHF.

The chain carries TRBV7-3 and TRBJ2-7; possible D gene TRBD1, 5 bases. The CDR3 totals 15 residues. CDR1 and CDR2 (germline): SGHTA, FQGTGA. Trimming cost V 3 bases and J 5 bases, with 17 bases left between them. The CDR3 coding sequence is TGTGCCAGCAGCTTCCTACCGGCAGGGTTCCACGAGCAGTACTTC. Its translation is CASSFLPAGFHEQYF.

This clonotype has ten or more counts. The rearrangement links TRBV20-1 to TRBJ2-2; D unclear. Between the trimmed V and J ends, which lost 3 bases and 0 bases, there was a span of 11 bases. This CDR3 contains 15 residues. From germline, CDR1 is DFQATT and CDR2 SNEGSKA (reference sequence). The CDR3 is CSASPLHANTGELFF. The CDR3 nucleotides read TGCAGTGCTAGCCCGTTACACGCGAACACCGGGGAGCTGTTTTTT.

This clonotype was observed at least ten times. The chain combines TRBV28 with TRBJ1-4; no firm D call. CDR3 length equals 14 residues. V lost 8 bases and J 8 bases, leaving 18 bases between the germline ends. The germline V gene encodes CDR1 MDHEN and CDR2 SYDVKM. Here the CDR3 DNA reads TGTGCCAGCGGGGAAGGGCAAGGGAGGGAAAAACTGTTTTTT. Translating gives CASGEGQGREKLFF.

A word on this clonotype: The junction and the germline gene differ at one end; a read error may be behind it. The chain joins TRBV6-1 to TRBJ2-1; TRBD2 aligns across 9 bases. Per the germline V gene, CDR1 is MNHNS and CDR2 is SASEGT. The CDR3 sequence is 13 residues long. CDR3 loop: CATSLAGGGEQFF. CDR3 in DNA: TGTGCCACCAGTCTCGCGGGGGGGGGTGAGCAGTTCTTC.

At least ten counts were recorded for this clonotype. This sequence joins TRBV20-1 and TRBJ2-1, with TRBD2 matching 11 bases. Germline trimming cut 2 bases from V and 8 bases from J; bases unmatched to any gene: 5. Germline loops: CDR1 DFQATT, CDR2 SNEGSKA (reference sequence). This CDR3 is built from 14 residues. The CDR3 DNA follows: TGCAGTGCTAGAAGGGTAGCGGGGGGGGATGAGCAGTTCTTC. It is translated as CSARRVAGGDEQFF.

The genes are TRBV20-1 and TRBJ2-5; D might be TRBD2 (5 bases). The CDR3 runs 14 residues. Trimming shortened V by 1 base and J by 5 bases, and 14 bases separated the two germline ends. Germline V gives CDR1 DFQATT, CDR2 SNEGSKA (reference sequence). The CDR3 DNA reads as TGCAGTGCTAGAGGGACTCTTTCGGGGGAGACCCAGTACTTC. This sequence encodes CSARGTLSGETQYF.

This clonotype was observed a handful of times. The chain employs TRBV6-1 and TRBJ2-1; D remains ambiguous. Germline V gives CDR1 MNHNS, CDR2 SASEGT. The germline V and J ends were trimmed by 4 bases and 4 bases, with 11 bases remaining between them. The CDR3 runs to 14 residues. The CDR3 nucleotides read TGTGCCAGCAGTGCCGCGCTATTTTACAATGAGCAGTTCTTC. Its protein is CASSAALFYNEQFF.

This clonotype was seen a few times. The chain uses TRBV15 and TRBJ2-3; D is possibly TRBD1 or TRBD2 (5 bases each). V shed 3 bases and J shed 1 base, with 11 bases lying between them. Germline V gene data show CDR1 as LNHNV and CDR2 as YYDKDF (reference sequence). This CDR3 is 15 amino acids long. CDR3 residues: CATSRAGAGTDTQYF. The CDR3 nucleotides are TGTGCCACCAGCAGGGCCGGGGCGGGCACAGATACGCAGTATTTT.

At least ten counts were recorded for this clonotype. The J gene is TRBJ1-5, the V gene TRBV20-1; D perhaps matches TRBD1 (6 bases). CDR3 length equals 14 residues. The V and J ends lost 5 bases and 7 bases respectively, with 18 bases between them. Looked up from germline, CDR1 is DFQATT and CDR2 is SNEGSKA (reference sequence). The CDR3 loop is CSAQILQGSQPQHF. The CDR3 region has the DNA TGCAGTGCTCAAATATTACAGGGTAGCCAGCCCCAGCATTTT.

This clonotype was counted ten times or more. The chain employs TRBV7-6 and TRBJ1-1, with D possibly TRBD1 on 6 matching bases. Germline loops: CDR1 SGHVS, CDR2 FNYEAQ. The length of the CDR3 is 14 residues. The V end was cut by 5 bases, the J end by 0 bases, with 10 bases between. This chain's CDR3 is CASSRDTLNTEAFF. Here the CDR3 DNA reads TGTGCCAGCAGCCGGGACACCCTGAACACTGAAGCTTTCTTT. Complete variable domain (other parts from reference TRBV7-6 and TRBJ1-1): GAGVSQSPRYKVTKRGQDVALRCDPISGHVSLYWYRQALGQGPEFLTYFNYEAQQDKSGLPNDRFSAERPEGSISTLTIQRTEQRDSAMYRCASSRDTLNTEAFFGQGTRLTVV.

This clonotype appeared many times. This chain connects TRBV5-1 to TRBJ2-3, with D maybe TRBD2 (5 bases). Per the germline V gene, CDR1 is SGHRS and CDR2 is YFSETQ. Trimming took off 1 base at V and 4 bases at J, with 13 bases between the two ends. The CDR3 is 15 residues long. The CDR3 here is CASSLFGPSPDTQYF. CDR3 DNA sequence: TGCGCCAGCAGCTTGTTTGGGCCTAGCCCAGATACGCAGTATTTT.

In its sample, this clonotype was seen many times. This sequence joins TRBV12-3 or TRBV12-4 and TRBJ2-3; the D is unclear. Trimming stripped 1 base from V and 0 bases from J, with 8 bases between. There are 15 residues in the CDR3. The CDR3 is CASSLVATSTDTQYF. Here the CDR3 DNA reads TGTGCCAGCAGTTTAGTGGCTACCAGCACAGATACGCAGTATTTT.

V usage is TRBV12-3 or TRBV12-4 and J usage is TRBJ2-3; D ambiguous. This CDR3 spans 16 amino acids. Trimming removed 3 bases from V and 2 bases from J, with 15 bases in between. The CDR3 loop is CASSFARSPSTDTQYF. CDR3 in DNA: TGTGCCAGCAGTTTCGCTAGGTCTCCCTCCACAGATACGCAGTATTTT.

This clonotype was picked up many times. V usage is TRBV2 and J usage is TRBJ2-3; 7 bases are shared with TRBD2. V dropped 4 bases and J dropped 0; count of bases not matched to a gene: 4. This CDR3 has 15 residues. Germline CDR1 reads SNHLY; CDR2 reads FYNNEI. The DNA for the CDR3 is TGTGCCAGCAGTGGCCGGGACTATAGCACAGATACGCAGTATTTT. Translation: CASSGRDYSTDTQYF.

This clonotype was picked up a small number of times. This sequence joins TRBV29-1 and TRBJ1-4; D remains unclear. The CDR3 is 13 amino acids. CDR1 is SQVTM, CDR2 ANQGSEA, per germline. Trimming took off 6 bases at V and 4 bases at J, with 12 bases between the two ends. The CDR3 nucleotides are TGCAGCGTGCGGACGGCAGATAATGAAAAACTGTTTTTT. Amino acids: CSVRTADNEKLFF.

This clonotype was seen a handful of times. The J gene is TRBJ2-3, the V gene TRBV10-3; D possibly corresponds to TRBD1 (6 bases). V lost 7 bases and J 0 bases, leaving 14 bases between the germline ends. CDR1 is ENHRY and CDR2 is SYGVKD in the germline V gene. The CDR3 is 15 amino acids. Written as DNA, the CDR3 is TGTGCCATCAACTCGGGACAAGCTAGCACAGATACGCAGTATTTT. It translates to CAINSGQASTDTQYF.

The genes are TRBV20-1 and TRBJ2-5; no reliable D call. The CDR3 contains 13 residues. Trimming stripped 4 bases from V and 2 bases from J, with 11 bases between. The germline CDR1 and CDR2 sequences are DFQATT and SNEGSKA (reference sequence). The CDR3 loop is CSAKVAKQETQYF. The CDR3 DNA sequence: TGCAGTGCTAAGGTTGCAAAACAAGAGACCCAGTACTTC.

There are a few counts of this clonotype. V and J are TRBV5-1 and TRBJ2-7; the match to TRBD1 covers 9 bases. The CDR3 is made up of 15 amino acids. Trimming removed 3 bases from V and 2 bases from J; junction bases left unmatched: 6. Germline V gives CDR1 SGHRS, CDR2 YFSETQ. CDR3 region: CASSSSGTGPYEQYF. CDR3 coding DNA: TGCGCCAGCAGCTCAAGCGGGACAGGGCCCTACGAGCAGTACTTC. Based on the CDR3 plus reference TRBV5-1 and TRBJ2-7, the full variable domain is KAGVTQTPRYLIKTRGQQVTLSCSPISGHRSVSWYQQTPGQGLQFLFEYFSETQRNKGNFPGRFSGRQFSNSRSEMNVSTLELGDSALYLCASSSSGTGPYEQYFGPGTRLTVT.

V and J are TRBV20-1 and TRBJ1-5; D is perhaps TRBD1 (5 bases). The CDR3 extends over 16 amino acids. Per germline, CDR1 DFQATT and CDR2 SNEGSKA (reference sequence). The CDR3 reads CSAPGTDSYSNQPQHF. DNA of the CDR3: TGCAGCGCCCCCGGGACGGATTCTTATAGCAATCAGCCCCAGCATTTT.